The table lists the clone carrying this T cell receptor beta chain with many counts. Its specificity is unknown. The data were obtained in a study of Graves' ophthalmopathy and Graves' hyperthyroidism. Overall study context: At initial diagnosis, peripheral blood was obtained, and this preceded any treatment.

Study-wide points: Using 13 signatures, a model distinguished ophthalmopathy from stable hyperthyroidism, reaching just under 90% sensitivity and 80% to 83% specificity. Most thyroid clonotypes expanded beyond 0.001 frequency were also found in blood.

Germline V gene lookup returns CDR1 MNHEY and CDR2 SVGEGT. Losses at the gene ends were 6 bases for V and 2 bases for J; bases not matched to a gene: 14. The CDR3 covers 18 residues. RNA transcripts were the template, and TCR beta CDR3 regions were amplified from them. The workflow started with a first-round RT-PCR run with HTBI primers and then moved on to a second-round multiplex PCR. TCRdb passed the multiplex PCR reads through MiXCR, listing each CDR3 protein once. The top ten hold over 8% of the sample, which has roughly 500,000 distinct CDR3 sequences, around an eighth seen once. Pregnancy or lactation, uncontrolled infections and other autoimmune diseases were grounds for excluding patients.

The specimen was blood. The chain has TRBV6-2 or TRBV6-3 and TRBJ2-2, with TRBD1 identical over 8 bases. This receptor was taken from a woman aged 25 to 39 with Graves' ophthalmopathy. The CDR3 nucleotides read TGTGCCAGCAGAAGGTTCAGGCAGGGGGCGAGAAACACCGGGGAGCTGTTTTTT. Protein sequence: CASRRFRQGARNTGELFF.